The 4 T cell receptor beta chains listed next were all sequenced from one sample in a study of T cell changes during pregnancy in multiple sclerosis. Assay used: immunoSEQ multiplex PCR; TCRdb lists only in-frame clones, some missing. The table includes some 100,000 clones, almost 95% detected once. Sequencing was performed on peripheral blood, taken before pregnancy. The receptors were sampled from a female donor with multiple sclerosis, enrolled in a pregnancy study.

The chain carries TRBV4-1 and TRBJ1-5, with D tentatively TRBD1 (5 bases). This CDR3 is 17 amino acids long. The V gene lost 1 base and the J gene lost 6 bases, with 19 bases spanning the gap. Germline CDR1 and CDR2: MGHRA and YSYEKL. CDR3 residues: CASSQGVGRVLFQPQHF. The DNA of the CDR3 is TGCGCCAGCAGCCAAGGGGTAGGCAGGGTGTTATTTCAGCCCCAGCATTTT.

The chain combines TRBV25-1 with TRBJ2-4; 10 bases fit TRBD1. Unmatched junction bases numbered 11, after V lost 4 bases and J lost 11 bases. The CDR3 is 15 residues long. In germline, CDR1 is MGHDK, CDR2 SYGVNS. The CDR3 spells CASSGGGQGIAFQYF. The CDR3 DNA reads as TGTGCCAGCAGTGGAGGGGGACAGGGGATCGCCTTTCAGTACTTC.

The chain joins TRBV5-1 to TRBJ2-1; tentatively, D is TRBD1 (5 bases). CDR3 length: 13 amino acids. The germline V and J ends were trimmed by 3 bases and 6 bases, with 10 bases remaining between them. Germline CDR1 and CDR2: SGHRS and YFSETQ. The CDR3 coding sequence is TGCGCCAGCAGCTGGAAGGGGCGCAATGAGCAGTTCTTC. Its protein product is CASSWKGRNEQFF.

V usage is TRBV10-3 and J usage is TRBJ1-5; 8 bases agree with TRBD1. After removal of 5 bases from V and 3 bases from J, the junction contained 6 bases not matched to a gene. The CDR3 runs to 15 residues. Germline CDR1 ENHRY, CDR2 SYGVKD. The CDR3 DNA reads TGTGCCATCAGTATGACAGGGGTTATCAATCAGCCCCAGCATTTT. Residues: CAISMTGVINQPQHF.